The 22 T cell receptor beta chains below come from one sample, sequenced in a study of breast tumors, draining lymph nodes, adjacent tissues. TCRdb itself ran the multiplex PCR reads through MiXCR, one entry per CDR3 protein. The table includes about 63,000 distinct CDR3 sequences, approximately 57% detected once. Material for sequencing was breast tumor tissue. These receptors all come from a female donor with breast cancer. Some clones in this sample may be carry-over from other donors' samples.

In its sample, this clonotype was seen once. The chain uses TRBV7-2 and TRBJ1-6; D is ambiguous. This CDR3 spans 17 amino acids. Germline CDR1 is SGHTA and CDR2 is FQGNSA. V lost 6 bases to trimming and J lost 9 bases, with 24 bases between them. The DNA for the CDR3 is TGTGCCAGCAGTTCTAACCCTGTCGGGATGAGGATTTCACCCCTCCACTTT. This translates into CASSSNPVGMRISPLHF. The complete variable domain, with remaining parts taken from reference TRBV7-2 and TRBJ1-6, reads GAGVSQSPSNKVTEKGKDVELRCDPISGHTALYWYRQSLGQGLEFLIYFQGNSAPDKSGLPSDRFSAERTGGSVSTLTIQRTQQEDSAVYLCASSSNPVGMRISPLHFGNGTRLTVT.

This clonotype occurred many times. This chain links TRBV4-2 with TRBJ1-2; perhaps TRBD1 as D (5 bases). The germline V gene has CDR1 LGHNA and CDR2 YNFKEQ. V lost 4 bases and J lost 5, with 23 bases in between. The CDR3 sequence is 17 residues long. The CDR3 reads CASSPSAGLPVTYGYTF. In DNA form, the CDR3 reads TGTGCCAGCAGCCCCAGCGCGGGACTCCCAGTGACATATGGCTACACCTTC.

The V and J genes are TRBV5-4 and TRBJ2-4, with 9 bases fitting TRBD1. V was pared by 0 bases and J by 9 bases, with 4 bases of the junction left unmatched. The CDR3 is made up of 14 amino acids. Looked up from germline, CDR1 is SGHNT and CDR2 is YYREEE (reference sequence). This chain's CDR3 is CASSLDRGRSIQYF. The CDR3 nucleotides read TGTGCCAGCAGCTTGGACAGGGGGCGTAGCATTCAGTACTTC.

Many counts were recorded for this clonotype. The CDR3 is CASSDRLNTGELFF. DNA of the CDR3: TGTGCCAGCAGTGACAGGCTGAACACCGGGGAGCTGTTTTTT. The V call is TRBV6-1, the J call TRBJ2-2; the D is unclear. V lost 3 bases to trimming and J lost 1 base, with 6 bases between them. CDR1 and CDR2 (germline): MNHNS, SASEGT. This CDR3 spans 14 amino acids.

The chain carries TRBV19 and TRBJ2-7, with a possible D match to TRBD1 (6 bases). V was clipped by 5 bases and J by 4 bases, with 18 bases between them. This CDR3 has 15 residues. CDR1 LNHDA and CDR2 SQIVND come from the germline V gene (reference sequence). The CDR3 protein is CASSPWGRGSYEQYF. CDR3 DNA: TGTGCCAGTAGTCCGTGGGGCAGGGGATCGTACGAGCAGTACTTC. Drawing the rest from reference TRBV19 and TRBJ2-7, the complete variable domain is DGGITQSPKYLFRKEGQNVTLSCEQNLNHDAMYWYRQDPGQGLRLIYYSQIVNDFQKGDIAEGYSVSREKKESFPLTVTSAQKNPTAFYLCASSPWGRGSYEQYFGPGTRLTVT.

The chain joins TRBV7-2 to TRBJ2-5; 9 nucleotides match TRBD2. V trimming: 4 bases; J trimming: 5 bases; junction bases outside the gene matches: 11. The CDR3 is made up of 16 amino acids. The V gene's germline CDR1 is SGHTA and CDR2 FQGNSA. DNA of the CDR3: TGTGCCAGCAGCTCGACTAGCGCGGGGGGGGGTGAGACCCAGTACTTC. Translating it yields CASSSTSAGGGETQYF.

This clonotype has a handful of counts. This clone may be a read error of a much larger clone one base away. The gene calls are TRBV20-1 and TRBJ2-5; 8 bases map to TRBD2. The germline V gene has CDR1 DFQATT and CDR2 SNEGSKA (reference sequence). V lost 3 bases, J lost 7 bases, and 10 bases stayed unmatched. This CDR3 is 14 amino acids long. The CDR3 reads CSASLAGWRATQYF. CDR3 DNA sequence: TGCAGTGCTAGTTTAGCGGGATGGAGAGCGACCCAGTACTTC.

This clonotype was found many times. V gene TRBV19 combines with J gene TRBJ1-4; D is ambiguous. Looked up from germline, CDR1 is LNHDA and CDR2 is SQIVND (reference sequence). V lost 4 bases, J lost 7 bases, and 16 bases lay in between. This CDR3 contains 15 residues. Here the CDR3 reads CASSKYGRAREKLFF. CDR3 DNA sequence: TGTGCCAGTAGTAAATACGGCCGGGCTCGTGAAAAACTGTTTTTT.

The chain carries TRBV25-1 and TRBJ2-7, with TRBD1 identical over 8 bases. This CDR3 is 13 amino acids long. Germline values: CDR1 MGHDK, CDR2 SYGVNS. Germline trimming cut 7 bases from V and 13 bases from J; bases unmatched to any gene: 15. CDR3 sequence: CASIPSDPGQDYF. CDR3 coding DNA: TGTGCCAGCATACCCAGTGATCCGGGACAGGACTACTTC.

This clonotype rates as medium-sized. The chain combines TRBV29-1 with TRBJ2-7; 10 nucleotides line up with TRBD1. The ends lost 6 bases at V and 5 bases at J; junction bases unmatched: 7. The germline V gene has CDR1 SQVTM and CDR2 ANQGSEA. The CDR3 is made up of 13 amino acids. The DNA for the CDR3 is TGCAGCGTAGAGGGACAGGGGCTCGACGAGCAGTACTTC. Its translation: CSVEGQGLDEQYF.

This clonotype was seen at least ten times. The genes are TRBV5-4 and TRBJ2-2; weak D call: TRBD2 (7 bases). CDR3 length: 15 residues. Germline V gives CDR1 SGHNT, CDR2 YYREEE (reference sequence). Deletions cut 5 bases from V and 1 base from J, with 12 bases between. The CDR3 sequence: CASSWGGQNTGELFF. CDR3 bases: TGTGCCAGCAGTTGGGGGGGACAGAACACCGGGGAGCTGTTTTTT.

The rearrangement links TRBV20-1 to TRBJ1-4; no firm D call. Between the trimmed V and J ends, which lost 1 base and 4 bases, there was a span of 16 bases. This CDR3 is 16 amino acids long. Germline-derived CDR1 and CDR2 are DFQATT and SNEGSKA (reference sequence). Written as DNA, the CDR3 is TGCAGTGCTAGAGCGTCTAATGGTAGAGTTAATGAAAAACTGTTTTTT. Protein sequence: CSARASNGRVNEKLFF.

A remark on this clonotype: Given a much more abundant clone one base away, this may be a read error. This sequence joins TRBV20-1 and TRBJ2-5, with D possibly matching TRBD1 (6 bases). CDR3 length: 14 amino acids. Germline V gives CDR1 DFQATT, CDR2 SNEGSKA (reference sequence). The CDR3, as DNA: TGCAGTGTTCCGGGACAAGGCCTCCAAGCGACCCAGTACTTC. Protein product: CSVPGQGLQATQYF.

For this clonotype: No conserved phenylalanine or tryptophan ends this CDR3, so it is likely a read error. It is unclear where the CDR3 begins or ends on the DNA, so no DNA is shown, and the CDR3 is as TCRdb lists it. The J gene is TRBJ2-7, the V gene TRBV30; the table's D call TRBD1 went unverified against the DNA. With termini counted, the CDR3 has 9 amino acids. From germline, CDR1 is GTSNPN and CDR2 SVGIG (reference sequence). The chain's CDR3 is CAWSGPGSG.

CDR3 region: CASIRDRAPYGYTF. DNA of the CDR3: TGTGCCAGCATCCGGGACAGGGCCCCCTATGGCTACACCTTC. The chain uses TRBV2 and TRBJ1-2, with 9 bases fitting TRBD1. J was trimmed by 4 bases and V by 7 bases; bases with no gene match: 7. From germline, CDR1 is SNHLY and CDR2 FYNNEI. The CDR3 extends over 14 amino acids.

At least ten counts were recorded for this clonotype. The genes are TRBV27 and TRBJ2-7, with D maybe TRBD2 (5 bases). CDR1 is MNHEY and CDR2 is SMNVEV in the germline V gene (reference sequence). The CDR3 covers 13 residues. Trimming removed 4 bases from V and 4 bases from J, with 11 bases in between. CDR3 DNA: TGTGCCAGCAGTTGGAGGACGAATTACGAGCAGTACTTC. Translation gives CASSWRTNYEQYF.

This chain links TRBV29-1 with TRBJ2-1, with 8 positions matching TRBD2. Unmatched junction bases numbered 12, after V lost 6 bases and J lost 8 bases. CDR3 length: 14 amino acids. The germline CDR1 and CDR2 sequences are SQVTM and ANQGSEA. CDR3 sequence (DNA): TGCAGCGTCCTCCTTTACTTGCGGGAGGATGAGCAGTTCTTC. This codes for CSVLLYLREDEQFF.

This clonotype was counted many times. The J gene is TRBJ1-2, the V gene TRBV10-3; 10 bases are a match to TRBD1. Trimming cost V 6 bases and J 4 bases; bases outside gene matches: 11. The germline gives CDR1 ENHRY, CDR2 SYGVKD. This CDR3 region has 16 residues. DNA for the CDR3: TGTGCCATCAGCCCCCGGACAGGGGGACTCGGCTATGGCTACACCTTC. Amino acids: CAISPRTGGLGYGYTF.

In DNA form, the CDR3 reads TGTGCCAGCAGTGGTGGACAGCCGGGACTAGTGAGGGGTGATACGCAGTATTTT. It translates to CASSGGQPGLVRGDTQYF. The chain has TRBV2 and TRBJ2-3; TRBD2 matches 8 bases. Germline V gene lookup returns CDR1 SNHLY and CDR2 FYNNEI. V was clipped by 4 bases and J by 6 bases; unmatched bases: 18. CDR3 length equals 18 residues.

The chain joins TRBV20-1 to TRBJ1-6; D possibly corresponds to TRBD1 (5 bases). Trimming left V 0 bases short and J 6 bases short, with 18 bases between. Germline assignment: CDR1 DFQATT and CDR2 SNEGSKA (reference sequence). CDR3 length: 17 amino acids. CDR3 in amino acids: CSARDGGSETINSPLHF. Written as DNA, the CDR3 is TGCAGTGCTAGAGATGGGGGGTCCGAAACGATTAATTCACCCCTCCACTTT.

CDR3 residues: CASSEGTGGEYEQYF. CDR3 in DNA: TGTGCCAGCAGTGAAGGGACAGGGGGCGAGTACGAGCAGTACTTC. The chain has TRBV6-2 or TRBV6-3 and TRBJ2-7, with 12 bases that match TRBD1. The CDR3 covers 15 residues. Germline CDR1 reads MNHEY; CDR2 reads SVGEGT. V dropped 5 bases and J dropped 4; count of bases not matched to a gene: 6.

Many counts were recorded for this clonotype. V is TRBV2 and J is TRBJ2-4, with TRBD1 as a possible D gene (5 bases). The CDR3 extends over 12 amino acids. CDR1 SNHLY and CDR2 FYNNEI come from the germline V gene. With 1 base removed from V and 15 bases from J, the gap between germline ends came to 13 bases. The CDR3 is CASSEGARRGYF. For the CDR3, the DNA is TGTGCCAGCAGTGAAGGGGCCCGAAGGGGGTACTTC.